The 18 T cell receptor beta chains below all came from one sample that was sequenced in a study of identical twins' blood T cells. One entry per CDR3 protein, called by TCRdb with MiXCR from the 5' RACE reads. The sample has 400,000 or so distinct CDR3 sequences, approximately 30% seen once; the top ten hold more than 5.5%. The specimen sequenced was PBMCs. The receptors were gathered from a woman aged 18 to 55 in good health.

Only a few counts were recorded for this clonotype. The rearrangement uses TRBV6-6 and TRBJ1-4; D ambiguous. This CDR3 comprises 14 residues. CDR1 is MNHNY, CDR2 SVGAGI, per germline (reference sequence). Deletions cut 2 bases from V and 4 bases from J, with 8 bases between. For the CDR3, the DNA is TGTGCCAGCAGTTACAGCAGATATAATGAAAAACTGTTTTTT. Residues: CASSYSRYNEKLFF.

Concerning this clonotype itself: A much larger clone lies a single base off, so this may be a read error. V is TRBV20-1 and J is TRBJ1-1, with D hard to call. The length of the CDR3 is 11 residues. The germline V gene has CDR1 DFQATT and CDR2 SNEGSKA (reference sequence). The CDR3 DNA is TGCAGTGCTAGAGCAGCGACTGAAGTTTTCTTT. It translates to CSARAATEVFF.

This clonotype has ten or more counts. V usage is TRBV29-1 and J usage is TRBJ2-7; D might be TRBD1 (5 bases). Trimming removed 4 bases at V and 4 bases at J, with 8 bases between. The CDR3 loop spans 11 amino acids. Germline lookup yields CDR1 SQVTM and CDR2 ANQGSEA. CDR3 residues: CSVGTPYEQYF. CDR3 DNA sequence: TGCAGCGTTGGGACACCTTACGAGCAGTACTTC.

This clonotype has only a few counts. One end of the junction is discordant with germline, which a read error may explain. The CDR3: CASSISGNTEAFF. The CDR3 DNA reads TGTGCCAGCAGTATATCGGGGAACACTGAAGCTTTCTTT. The V gene is TRBV27, the J gene TRBJ1-1; D is unclear. Germline CDR1 MNHEY, CDR2 SMNVEV (reference sequence). The CDR3 runs 13 residues.

This clonotype has only a few counts. The chain is built from TRBV6-5 and TRBJ1-4; tentatively, D is TRBD1 (5 bases). In germline, CDR1 is MNHEY, CDR2 SVGAGI. V was cut by 5 bases and J by 0 bases, with 13 bases left in between. This CDR3 has 16 residues. The DNA of the CDR3 is TGTGCCAGCAGTAGGGGACGGCTTGCAACTAATGAAAAACTGTTTTTT. Translation gives CASSRGRLATNEKLFF.

This clonotype was seen more than once but under ten times. CDR3 amino acids: CASLRQDGEAFF. In nucleotides, the CDR3 is TGTGCCAGCCTTAGACAAGACGGTGAGGCTTTCTTT. The J gene is TRBJ1-1, the V gene TRBV6-2 or TRBV6-3; D ambiguous. Germline assignment: CDR1 MNHEY and CDR2 SVGEGT. Trimming stripped 8 bases from V and 11 bases from J, with 18 bases between. CDR3 length equals 12 residues.

The chain is built from TRBV15 and TRBJ1-2, with D possibly matching TRBD1 (5 bases). V lost 8 bases and J lost 5, with 24 bases in between. In germline, CDR1 is LNHNV, CDR2 YYDKDF (reference sequence). The CDR3 runs to 16 residues. CDR3 region: CATLTLTSRVNYGYTF. CDR3 coding DNA: TGTGCCACCCTGACGCTGACCTCCAGGGTTAATTATGGCTACACCTTC.

The CDR3 DNA sequence: TGTGCCAGCAGCTTGCTCCGGCGGGACAACACAGATACGCAGTATTTT. It codes for CASSLLRRDNTDTQYF. The chain couples TRBV5-8 to TRBJ2-3, with D possibly being TRBD1 or TRBD2 (6 bases each). Per germline, CDR1 SGHTS and CDR2 YDEGEE. The CDR3 loop spans 16 amino acids. Trimming cost V 1 base and J 2 bases, with 14 bases left between them.

This chain joins TRBV19 and TRBJ2-2, with TRBD1 matching 7 bases. The ends lost 4 bases at V and 7 bases at J; junction bases unmatched: 3. CDR1 is LNHDA, CDR2 SQIVND, per germline (reference sequence). The CDR3 is 13 amino acids. The chain's CDR3 is CASSTTGVGELFF. The CDR3 bases are TGTGCCAGTAGTACAACAGGGGTCGGGGAGCTGTTTTTT. Together with reference TRBV19 and TRBJ2-2, the CDR3 gives the full variable domain: DGGITQSPKYLFRKEGQNVTLSCEQNLNHDAMYWYRQDPGQGLRLIYYSQIVNDFQKGDIAEGYSVSREKKESFPLTVTSAQKNPTAFYLCASSTTGVGELFFGEGSRLTVL.

The chain is built from TRBV6-2 or TRBV6-3 and TRBJ1-5, with 8 positions matching TRBD1. The V gene's germline CDR1 is MNHEY and CDR2 SVGEGT. The trim removed 2 bases at V and 7 bases at J, leaving 10 bases unmatched. This CDR3 contains 16 residues. Written as DNA, the CDR3 is TGTGCCAGCAGTTACGAAATCGGACAGGGAGGCCAGCCCCAGCATTTT. It is translated as CASSYEIGQGGQPQHF.

Notes on this clonotype: Just one base apart from a much larger clone, this may be a read error. The rearrangement links TRBV29-1 to TRBJ2-2; D gene ambiguous. The CDR3 has 13 residues. Germline-derived CDR1 and CDR2 are SQVTM and ANQGSEA. The V end was cut by 6 bases, the J end by 7 bases, with 15 bases between. The CDR3 sequence is CSVMDGPHGELFF. The CDR3 bases are TGCAGCGTAATGGACGGGCCCCACGGGGAGCTGTTTTTT.

This clonotype was found a few times. The rearrangement links TRBV11-3 to TRBJ2-5, with 7 bases matching TRBD2. The ends lost 3 bases at V and 3 bases at J; junction bases unmatched: 13. Germline loops: CDR1 SGHNT, CDR2 YENEEA. This CDR3 contains 17 residues. The CDR3 nucleotides are TGTGCCAGCAGCTTCCGAGGGAGAAGCGGGGTTAAAGAGACCCAGTACTTC. This gives the protein CASSFRGRSGVKETQYF.

In its sample, this clonotype was seen many times. The chain employs TRBV9 and TRBJ1-3, with D uncertain. CDR1 and CDR2 (germline): SGDLS, YYNGEE. With 4 bases removed from V and 3 bases from J, the gap between germline ends came to 11 bases. The CDR3 is made up of 14 amino acids. The CDR3 here is CASSLTWGGNTIYF. For the CDR3, the DNA is TGTGCCAGCAGCCTTACCTGGGGTGGAAACACCATATATTTT.

This chain joins TRBV9 and TRBJ1-5; perhaps TRBD1 as D (5 bases). Germline assignment: CDR1 SGDLS and CDR2 YYNGEE. The CDR3 runs 17 residues. The V end was cut by 1 base, the J end by 2 bases, with 16 bases between. DNA of the CDR3: TGTGCCAGCAGCGTACGCCCCCCGGGGGTAGGCAATCAGCCCCAGCATTTT. Its protein is CASSVRPPGVGNQPQHF.

The chain combines TRBV19 with TRBJ1-5; D call uncertain. The length of the CDR3 is 14 residues. Looked up from germline, CDR1 is LNHDA and CDR2 is SQIVND (reference sequence). The germline V and J ends were trimmed by 5 bases and 4 bases, with 12 bases remaining between them. The CDR3: CASSEASTNQPQHF. The DNA of the CDR3 is TGTGCCAGTAGTGAAGCCTCCACGAATCAGCCCCAGCATTTT.

This clonotype was observed a few times. The V gene is TRBV4-1, the J gene TRBJ1-1; tentatively, D is TRBD1 (5 bases). The CDR3 has 14 amino acids. The germline V and J ends were trimmed by 6 bases and 3 bases, with 14 bases remaining between them. In germline, CDR1 is MGHRA, CDR2 YSYEKL. The CDR3 DNA reads as TGCGCCAGCAGGGAAGGGGAATTCGACACTGAAGCTTTCTTT. It is translated as CASREGEFDTEAFF.

This chain joins TRBV5-1 and TRBJ1-1; D call uncertain. Per germline, CDR1 SGHRS and CDR2 YFSETQ. With 6 bases removed from V and 1 base from J, the gap between germline ends came to 13 bases. This CDR3 has 14 residues. The chain's CDR3 is CASTKLSQNTEAFF. CDR3 bases: TGCGCCAGCACCAAGCTTTCACAGAACACTGAAGCTTTCTTT.

For this clonotype: At one end the junction does not follow the germline gene, possibly because of a read error. V gene TRBV6-1 combines with J gene TRBJ1-1; no clear D. Germline-derived CDR1 and CDR2 are MNHNS and SASEGT. CDR3 length: 11 residues. The CDR3 region has the DNA TGTGCCAGTAATTGGAACTCTGAAGCTTTCTTT. Translation: CASNWNSEAFF.